Presented here are 21 T cell receptor beta chains from one specimen sequenced in a study of blood T cell repertoires in COVID-19 (TCRdb year 2020). The library relied on the immunoSEQ multiplex PCR assay. TCRdb carries this immuneACCESS record with in-frame sequences only. Its versions omit some clonotypes, under half of them owing to an unresolved V gene in the studies checked, with the rest unexplained. This sample gives some 43,000 clones in total; 87% of them show up just once. The ten largest clones capture approximately 5% of the sample. Sequencing input: peripheral blood. The source of these receptors is a human donor in a cohort sampled during active COVID-19.

V usage is TRBV27 and J usage is TRBJ2-7, with D perhaps TRBD2 (7 bases). CDR3 size: 15 residues. V lost 6 bases to trimming and J lost 1 base, with 16 bases between them. CDR1 is MNHEY, CDR2 SMNVEV, per germline (reference sequence). Written as DNA, the CDR3 is TGTGCCAGCAGCGAGGGAGGGGGGTGGTCCTACGAGCAGTACTTC. Its translation is CASSEGGGWSYEQYF.

A single count supports this clone. At one end, the junction sequence differs from germline, possibly due to a read error. The V call is TRBV7-2, the J call TRBJ2-1, with 10 nucleotides matching TRBD2. There are 14 residues in the CDR3. Germline V gene sequence: CDR1 SGHTA, CDR2 FQGNSA. The CDR3: CASSFFGLAVERFF. Written as DNA, the CDR3 is TGTGCCAGCAGCTTTTTCGGACTAGCGGTTGAGCGGTTCTTC.

The CDR3 loop reads CASSFTNTGELFF. For the CDR3, the DNA is TGTGCCAGCAGTTTTACGAACACCGGGGAGCTGTTTTTT. This chain joins TRBV6-5 and TRBJ2-2; D remains unclear. Germline V gene lookup returns CDR1 MNHEY and CDR2 SVGAGI. The CDR3 spans 13 residues. The germline V and J ends were trimmed by 4 bases and 0 bases, with 3 bases remaining between them.

The chain uses TRBV24-1 and TRBJ1-2; D not certain. V dropped 6 bases and J dropped 4 bases, with 8 bases sitting between them. The CDR3 has 12 residues. CDR1 and CDR2 (germline): KGHDR, SFDVKD. CDR3 sequence (DNA): TGTGCCACCAGTCCGGGGAGCTATGGCTACACCTTC. Its translation: CATSPGSYGYTF.

This chain uses TRBV5-1 with TRBJ2-5; a weak D match, TRBD1 (6 bases). With 4 bases removed from V and 0 bases from J, the gap between germline ends came to 13 bases. Germline values: CDR1 SGHRS, CDR2 YFSETQ. This CDR3 has 15 residues. In DNA form, the CDR3 reads TGCGCCAGCAGCCAAGAACCAGGGGACCAAGAGACCCAGTACTTC. Its protein product is CASSQEPGDQETQYF. Looking up the rest from reference TRBV5-1 and TRBJ2-5 gives the full variable domain: KAGVTQTPRYLIKTRGQQVTLSCSPISGHRSVSWYQQTPGQGLQFLFEYFSETQRNKGNFPGRFSGRQFSNSRSEMNVSTLELGDSALYLCASSQEPGDQETQYFGPGTRLLVL.

This chain joins TRBV3-1 (or the pseudogene TRBV3-2) and TRBJ2-5, with 10 positions matching TRBD1. CDR1 is LGHDT and CDR2 is YNNKEL in the germline V gene (reference sequence). The junction had 5 bases not matched to a gene; V was cut back by 3 bases and J by 4 bases. The CDR3 loop spans 15 amino acids. This chain's CDR3 is CASSQADRGVETQYF. In DNA, the CDR3 is TGTGCCAGCAGCCAGGCGGACAGGGGGGTAGAGACCCAGTACTTC.

The J gene is TRBJ2-1, the V gene TRBV15; the match to TRBD2 covers 8 bases. This CDR3 has 16 residues. From germline, CDR1 is LNHNV and CDR2 YYDKDF (reference sequence). V dropped 1 base and J dropped 3; count of bases not matched to a gene: 5. The CDR3 reads CATSRVGSGNYNEQFF. The CDR3 coding sequence is TGTGCCACCAGCAGAGTGGGTAGCGGGAACTACAATGAGCAGTTCTTC. Based on the CDR3 plus reference TRBV15 and TRBJ2-1, the full variable domain is DAMVIQNPRYQVTQFGKPVTLSCSQTLNHNVMYWYQQKSSQAPKLLFHYYDKDFNNEADTPDNFQSRRPNTSFCFLDIRSPGLGDTAMYLCATSRVGSGNYNEQFFGPGTRLTVL.

The chain recombines TRBV30 with TRBJ1-4, with D possibly being TRBD1 (5 bases). This CDR3 comprises 16 residues. Trimming stripped 3 bases from V and 7 bases from J, with 21 bases between. CDR1 is GTSNPN and CDR2 is SVGIG in the germline V gene (reference sequence). The CDR3 region is CAWSTRRGRGSEKLFF. The CDR3 region has the DNA TGTGCCTGGAGCACCAGGAGAGGGAGGGGATCTGAAAAACTGTTTTTT. Looking up the rest from reference TRBV30 and TRBJ1-4 gives the full variable domain: SQTIHQWPATLVQPVGSPLSLECTVEGTSNPNLYWYRQAAGRGLQLLFYSVGIGQISSEVPQNLSASRPQDRQFILSSKKLLLSDSGFYLCAWSTRRGRGSEKLFFGSGTQLSVL.

This clone occurred a few times. This chain links TRBV2 with TRBJ1-5; 12 nucleotides line up with TRBD1. Germline trimming cut 3 bases from V and 6 bases from J; bases unmatched to any gene: 18. CDR1 and CDR2 (germline): SNHLY, FYNNEI. This CDR3 is 20 amino acids long. Written as DNA, the CDR3 is TGTGCCAGCAGTGACCAACCTTCCGGGACAGGGGGCTGGATTGGTCAGCCCCAGCATTTT. As protein: CASSDQPSGTGGWIGQPQHF.

V is TRBV28 and J is TRBJ1-2; 7 bases are shared with TRBD1. The germline gives CDR1 MDHEN, CDR2 SYDVKM. This CDR3 is 14 amino acids long. V was clipped by 3 bases and J by 4 bases; unmatched bases: 5. The DNA of the CDR3 is TGTGCCAGCAGTTTCGTGACAGGGACCTATGGCTACACCTTC. Amino acid sequence: CASSFVTGTYGYTF.

CDR3 amino acids: CASSALAGEQYF. The CDR3, as DNA: TGCGCCAGCAGTGCACTAGCGGGCGAGCAGTACTTC. The chain employs TRBV10-1 and TRBJ2-7; TRBD2 aligns across 9 bases. V gave up 4 bases and J gave up 6 bases; unmatched junction bases: 1. Germline V CDR1 and CDR2: WNHNN, SYGVQD (reference sequence). CDR3 size: 12 residues.

The chain uses TRBV7-9 and TRBJ1-1; D is uncertain. Germline V CDR1 and CDR2: SEHNR, FQNEAQ (reference sequence). This CDR3 has 14 amino acids. V lost 5 bases to trimming and J lost 1 base, with 11 bases between them. CDR3 in DNA: TGTGCCAGCAGCCCCCCAAGGAGGAACACTGAAGCTTTCTTT. It encodes CASSPPRRNTEAFF.

In regard to this clone: An end of the junction does not agree with germline; a read error may underlie this. The genes are TRBV18 and TRBJ1-2; TRBD1 agrees at 7 bases. The CDR3 has 15 residues. CDR1 and CDR2 (germline): KGHSH, LQKENI. The CDR3 is CASSPRQGSFYGYTF. CDR3 bases: TGTGCCAGCTCTCCACGACAGGGATCATTCTATGGCTACACCTTC.

The chain links TRBV5-6 to TRBJ2-7, with D perhaps TRBD2 (7 bases). Between the trimmed V and J ends, which lost 4 bases and 5 bases, there was a span of 22 bases. The CDR3 is 16 residues long. The germline V gene encodes CDR1 SGHDT and CDR2 YYEEEE. CDR3: CASSRGAGTVLDEQYF. The CDR3 region has the DNA TGTGCCAGCAGCCGGGGGGCGGGAACGGTACTCGACGAGCAGTACTTC. Supplemented by reference TRBV5-6 and TRBJ2-7, the full variable domain reads DAGVTQSPTHLIKTRGQQVTLRCSPKSGHDTVSWYQQALGQGPQFIFQYYEEEERQRGNFPDRFSGHQFPNYSSELNVNALLLGDSALYLCASSRGAGTVLDEQYFGPGTRLTVT.

The V and J genes are TRBV19 and TRBJ2-3, with 9 bases identical to TRBD2. V shed 1 base and J 1 base; nucleotides not matched to a gene: 6. CDR1 and CDR2 from the germline V gene are LNHDA and SQIVND (reference sequence). The CDR3 sequence is 17 residues long. In nucleotides, the CDR3 is TGTGCCAGTAGTATAGTTAAGGGACTAGCTCGCACAGATACGCAGTATTTT. Translation gives CASSIVKGLARTDTQYF.

The rearrangement links TRBV25-1 to TRBJ2-4; TRBD2 agrees at 7 bases. Germline assignment: CDR1 MGHDK and CDR2 SYGVNS. The CDR3 consists of 13 residues. The trim removed 2 bases at V and 8 bases at J, leaving 3 bases unmatched. The CDR3 nucleotides read TGTGCCAGCAGTGAACCGGGGAGGGACATTCAGTACTTC. It codes for CASSEPGRDIQYF.

J is TRBJ2-1 and V is TRBV27; D is perhaps TRBD2 (6 bases). V shed 6 bases and J shed 1 base, with 7 bases lying between them. Germline V gene lookup returns CDR1 MNHEY and CDR2 SMNVEV (reference sequence). The CDR3 has 13 residues. CDR3 amino acids: CASSGSSYNEQFF. In DNA, the CDR3 is TGTGCCAGCAGCGGGAGTTCCTACAATGAGCAGTTCTTC.

This sequence joins TRBV6-5 and TRBJ1-1; no definite D call. Germline assignment: CDR1 MNHEY and CDR2 SVGAGI. The CDR3 spans 14 residues. V dropped 4 bases and J dropped 3 bases, with 12 bases sitting between them. This CDR3 is CASSLVLSDTEAFF. In nucleotides, the CDR3 is TGTGCCAGCAGTTTGGTATTGTCAGACACTGAAGCTTTCTTT.

V is TRBV5-6 and J is TRBJ2-7; 10 bases agree with TRBD2. The V gene end was trimmed by 4 bases and the J gene end by 4 bases; junction bases not matched to a gene: 8. This CDR3 region has 15 residues. Germline CDR1 is SGHDT and CDR2 is YYEEEE. The chain's CDR3 is CASSDPASGSYEQYF. The CDR3 DNA is TGTGCCAGCAGCGATCCAGCTAGCGGGAGTTACGAGCAGTACTTC.

This clone came up once. In nucleotides, the CDR3 is TGTGCCAGCAGCCAGGGCGGCACAGATACGCAGTATTTT. Amino acid sequence: CASSQGGTDTQYF. This sequence joins TRBV14 and TRBJ2-3; D unresolved. With 3 bases removed from V and 1 base from J, the gap between germline ends came to 5 bases. In germline, CDR1 is SGHDN, CDR2 FVKESK. This CDR3 has 13 amino acids.

This sequence joins TRBV3-1 (or the pseudogene TRBV3-2) and TRBJ2-3; TRBD2 aligns across 11 bases. CDR3 length: 15 residues. Germline CDR1 reads LGHDT; CDR2 reads YNNKEL (reference sequence). Germline trimming cut 3 bases from V and 5 bases from J; bases unmatched to any gene: 4. For the CDR3, the DNA is TGTGCCAGCAGCCACACTAGCGGGGGTAGAGATACGCAGTATTTT. It is translated as CASSHTSGGRDTQYF.